This paragraph covers one TCR beta chain sequence. The V and J ends lost 0 bases and 0 bases respectively, with 9 bases between them. Germline V lookup: CDR1 SGHRS, CDR2 YFSETQ. This CDR3 has 15 amino acids. The sample originates from a study of blood T cell repertoires in COVID-19. The wider study: Samples taken during acute and convalescent COVID-19 were collected in the United States, Italy and Spain. From T cells, B-cell-depleted T cells, or PBMCs came the material, which was cDNA or gDNA.

Profiled with immunoSEQ multiplex PCR; TCRdb holds only in-frame clones, not every one. The sample has around 170,000 clones; more than 85% are singletons. This TCR was recovered from a woman between 25 and 40 years old with active or convalescent COVID-19. V gene TRBV5-1 combines with J gene TRBJ1-2, with D perhaps TRBD1 (6 bases). Sequences were obtained from peripheral blood. DNA for the CDR3: TGCGCCAGCAGCTTGGGGGACAATACTAACTATGGCTACACCTTC. It is translated as CASSLGDNTNYGYTF.